This TCR beta chain was sequenced in a study of CD8 T cells in ankylosing spondylitis. Points from the study as a whole: Researchers report that disease-linked clones proved CD8+ and relatively rare in peripheral blood. A TCR beta motif of about eight highly homologous variants appeared characteristic of ankylosing spondylitis blood. Matched ankylosing spondylitis synovial fluid reportedly showed significant enrichment of disease-linked clones.

Trimming pared 3 bases from V and 0 bases from J, leaving 10 bases between. Per the germline V gene, CDR1 is SGHAT and CDR2 is FQNNGV. CDR3 length: 15 residues. This clonotype has at least ten counts. Its specificity is unknown. TCRdb passed the 5' RACE reads through MiXCR, listing each CDR3 protein once. The repertoire has about 220,000 distinct CDR3 sequences, just under 7.5% of them found once; the top ten carry about 14%. The chain couples TRBV11-2 to TRBJ2-3; no clear D gene. Specimen: blood, either unsorted or a sorted T cell fraction (not recorded which). The TCR was taken from a male donor with ankylosing spondylitis. The CDR3 sequence is CASSFGGTSTDTQYF. DNA of the CDR3: TGTGCCAGCAGCTTCGGCGGAACTAGCACAGATACGCAGTATTTT.